Sequencing of this T cell receptor (beta chain) was carried out in a study of blood T cell repertoires in COVID-19. Whole-study context: Donors in the United States, Italy and Spain gave samples during acute or convalescent COVID-19. The cDNA or gDNA used as material had been derived from T cells, B-cell-depleted T cells, or PBMCs.

V trimming: 0 bases; J trimming: 9 bases; junction bases outside the gene matches: 1. Germline assignment: CDR1 SGDLS and CDR2 YYNGEE. CDR3 length equals 14 residues. In Seattle, patients joined the study during active infection and were tracked longitudinally. Per the original methods: Scientists estimated how many nucleated cells there were by amplifying reference gene primers. Profiling relied on immunoSEQ multiplex PCR, and the TCRdb table lists in-frame clones only, not all of them. The V and J calls and clone size were taken over from that table, and D and trimming were inferred from the DNA. Of 80,000 to 100,000 clones in the sample, under 80% were seen once.

This TCR came from a man aged 70 or older with COVID-19, enrolled during active disease. The genes are TRBV9 and TRBJ1-6; 9 nucleotides match TRBD1. The specimen was peripheral blood. CDR3 sequence: CASSVEQGASPLHF. The DNA of the CDR3 is TGTGCCAGCAGCGTAGAACAGGGGGCTTCACCCCTCCACTTT.